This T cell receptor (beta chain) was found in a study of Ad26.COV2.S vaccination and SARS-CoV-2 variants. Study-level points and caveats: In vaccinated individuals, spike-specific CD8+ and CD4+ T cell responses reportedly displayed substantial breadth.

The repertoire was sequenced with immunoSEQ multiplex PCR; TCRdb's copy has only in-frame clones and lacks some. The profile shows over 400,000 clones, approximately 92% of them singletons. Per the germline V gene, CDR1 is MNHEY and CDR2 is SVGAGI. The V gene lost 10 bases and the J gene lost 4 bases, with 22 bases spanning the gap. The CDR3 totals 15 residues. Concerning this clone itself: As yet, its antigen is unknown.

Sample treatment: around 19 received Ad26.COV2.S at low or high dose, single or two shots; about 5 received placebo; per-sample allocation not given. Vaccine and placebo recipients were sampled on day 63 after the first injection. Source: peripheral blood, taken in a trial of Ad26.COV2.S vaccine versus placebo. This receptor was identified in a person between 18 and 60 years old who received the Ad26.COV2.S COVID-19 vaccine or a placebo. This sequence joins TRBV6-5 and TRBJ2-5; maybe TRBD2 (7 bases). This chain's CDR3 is CATNTPTRGRETQYF. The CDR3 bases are TGTGCCACGAACACCCCCACGCGGGGGCGAGAGACCCAGTACTTC.